This record looks at one T cell receptor (beta chain) sequence and its context. Its target is unknown. This CDR3 has 13 residues. V shed 3 bases, J shed 9 bases, and the junction held 1 base outside the gene matches. CDR1 is KGHSH and CDR2 is LQKENI in the germline V gene. The data derive from a study of cytomegalovirus exposure and HLA in healthy donors. PCR was performed using 60 Vbeta and 13 Jbeta primers. TCRdb keeps only in-frame clones here, not all; method: immunoSEQ multiplex PCR. The data contain about 210,000 clones, around four fifths of them singletons. The study, taken as a whole, reports: Several of the most significant clusters were apparently associated with common viral pathogens in a later analysis. TCR sequences were mostly rare, though some public TCRs occurred in many donors.

The sequence derives from a woman in her forties or fifties in good health and CMV-seropositive. The rearrangement uses TRBV18 and TRBJ1-6; 8 positions match TRBD1. The sample comprised PBMCs. CDR3 residues: CASSPQGASPLHF. For the CDR3, the DNA is TGTGCCAGCTCACCTCAGGGGGCTTCACCCCTCCACTTT.